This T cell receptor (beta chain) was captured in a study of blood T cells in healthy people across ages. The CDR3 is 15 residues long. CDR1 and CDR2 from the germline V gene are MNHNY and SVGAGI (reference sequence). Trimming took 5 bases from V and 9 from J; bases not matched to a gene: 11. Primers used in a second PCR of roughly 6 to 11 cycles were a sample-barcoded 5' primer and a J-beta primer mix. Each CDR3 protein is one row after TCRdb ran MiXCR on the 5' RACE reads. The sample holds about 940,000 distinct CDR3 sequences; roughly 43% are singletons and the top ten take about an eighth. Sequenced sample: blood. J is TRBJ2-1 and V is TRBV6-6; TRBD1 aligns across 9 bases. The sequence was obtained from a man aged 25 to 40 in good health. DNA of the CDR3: TGTGCCAGCAGTGTACTCCGGGACAGGGCTCTTGAGCAGTTCTTC. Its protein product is CASSVLRDRALEQFF.